This T cell receptor (beta chain) was recovered during a study of patients and donors after allogeneic stem cell transplantation (TCRdb year 2020). The receptor library was made with RT-PCR. Data came from a NextSeq 550. The public sequencing data were trimmed at Q25 with fastp and processed into clonotypes with MiXCR by TCRdb, which kept only in-frame beta chains. Identical CDR3 protein sequences are pooled into one entry, listed with their most common genes and DNA. Present in this sample are 70,000 to 95,000 distinct CDR3 sequences, less than 5% of which were seen just once. The ten largest make up approximately 2.5% of the sample. This clonotype was observed a few times. Its antigen specificity is not known. Per-base quality was not reported, and no clone a single base away is much larger than it. The CDR3 spans 17 residues, from the cysteine through the phenylalanine. Only CDR3 DNA remains: 51 bases, in frame from the first base. The junction carries 16 bases between V and J, which are trimmed by 0 bases and 4 bases respectively. CDR1 GTSNPN and CDR2 SVGIG were looked up in the germline V gene (reference sequence).

The clonotype comes from a human donor who was either an allogeneic HSCT recipient or a stem cell or donor lymphocyte infusion donor (not recorded which). It is not recorded whose cells these are; they may come from a transplant donor. Sequenced sample: blood, either unsorted or a sorted T cell fraction (not recorded which). The V gene is TRBV30 and the J gene is TRBJ2-6, with the D gene not confidently named. The DNA sequence is given as TGTGCCTGGAGTGTAAAGAGGTGGGCGTCCGGGGCCAACGTCCTGACTTTC. It encodes CAWSVKRWASGANVLTF.